The entry below describes one TCR beta chain. Its target is not known. Ophthalmopathy patients showed a Clinical Activity Score of at least 3, NOSPECS grade of at least 4 and duration under 3 months. Reasons for excluding patients were uncontrolled infection, other autoimmune disease, pregnancy or lactation. The study based diagnoses on clinical symptoms, serum thyroxine and TRAb, thyroid ultrasound and orbital computed tomography. The entry originates in a study of T cells in Graves' hyperthyroidism and ophthalmopathy. Study-level points and caveats: Most clonotypes expanded in thyroid above 0.001 were likewise present in blood.

RNA transcripts were the template for amplifying TCR beta CDR3 regions. An initial round of RT-PCR targeting the TCR CDR3 relied on the HTBI primer set. From the multiplex PCR reads, TCRdb called clonotypes with MiXCR, one entry per CDR3 protein. The sample holds 500,000 or so distinct CDR3 sequences, approximately 17% seen once. The sequence derives from a woman younger than 35 with Graves' ophthalmopathy. Sequencing was performed on blood.

This CDR3 reads CASSVSGTGYNEQFF. The CDR3, as DNA: TGTGCCAGCAGCGTAAGCGGGACAGGCTACAATGAGCAGTTCTTC. The chain recombines TRBV9 with TRBJ2-1, with a tentative D call TRBD1 (8 bases). This CDR3 is 15 amino acids long. Trimming removed 1 base from V and 3 bases from J, with 11 bases in between. Germline V gives CDR1 SGDLS, CDR2 YYNGEE.